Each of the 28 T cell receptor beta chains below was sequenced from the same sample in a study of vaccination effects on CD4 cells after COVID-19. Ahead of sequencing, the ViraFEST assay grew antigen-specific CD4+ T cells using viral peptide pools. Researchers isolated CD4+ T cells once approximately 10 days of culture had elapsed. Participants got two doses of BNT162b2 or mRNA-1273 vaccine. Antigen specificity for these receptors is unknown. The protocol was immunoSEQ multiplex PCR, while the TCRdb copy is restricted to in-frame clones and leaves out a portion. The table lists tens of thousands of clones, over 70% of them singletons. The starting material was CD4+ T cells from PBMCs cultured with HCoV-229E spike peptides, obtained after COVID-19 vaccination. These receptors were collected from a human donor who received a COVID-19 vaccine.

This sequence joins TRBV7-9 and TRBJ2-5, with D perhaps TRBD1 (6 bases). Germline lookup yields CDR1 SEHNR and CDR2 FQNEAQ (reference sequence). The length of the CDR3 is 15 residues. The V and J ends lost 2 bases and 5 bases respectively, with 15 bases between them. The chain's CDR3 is CASSLSSTGSETQYF. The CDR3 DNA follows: TGTGCCAGCAGCTTATCTTCGACAGGTTCGGAGACCCAGTACTTC.

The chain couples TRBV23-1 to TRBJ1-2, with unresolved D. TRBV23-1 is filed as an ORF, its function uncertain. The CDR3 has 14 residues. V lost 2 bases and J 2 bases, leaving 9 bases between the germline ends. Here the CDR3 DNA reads TGCGCCAGCAGTCAAGGAAACGGAAACTATGGCTACACCTTC. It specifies CASSQGNGNYGYTF.

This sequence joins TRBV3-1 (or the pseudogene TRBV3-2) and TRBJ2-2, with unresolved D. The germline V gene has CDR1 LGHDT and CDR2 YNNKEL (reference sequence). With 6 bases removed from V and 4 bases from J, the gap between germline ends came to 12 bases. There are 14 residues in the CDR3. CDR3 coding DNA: TGTGCCAGCAGTCGAATCAGTGGCACCGGGGAGCTGTTTTTT. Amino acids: CASSRISGTGELFF.

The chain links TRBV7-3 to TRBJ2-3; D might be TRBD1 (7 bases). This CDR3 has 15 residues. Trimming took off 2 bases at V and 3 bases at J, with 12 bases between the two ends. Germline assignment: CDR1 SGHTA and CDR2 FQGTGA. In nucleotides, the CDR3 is TGTGCCAGCAGCTTATGGGCAGGGGGGACAGATACGCAGTATTTT. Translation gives CASSLWAGGTDTQYF.

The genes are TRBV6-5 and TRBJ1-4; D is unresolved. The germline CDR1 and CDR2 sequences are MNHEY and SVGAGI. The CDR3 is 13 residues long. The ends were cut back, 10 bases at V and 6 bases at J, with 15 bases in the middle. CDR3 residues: CATTWGLHEKLFF. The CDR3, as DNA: TGTGCCACTACGTGGGGTCTCCATGAAAAACTGTTTTTT.

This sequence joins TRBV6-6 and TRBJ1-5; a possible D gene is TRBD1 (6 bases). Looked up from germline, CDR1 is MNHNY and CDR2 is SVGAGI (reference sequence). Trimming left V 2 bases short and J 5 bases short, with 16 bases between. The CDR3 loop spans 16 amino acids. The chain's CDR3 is CASSYAVGQRHQPQHF. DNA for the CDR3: TGTGCCAGCAGTTACGCCGTCGGACAGCGCCATCAGCCCCAGCATTTT.

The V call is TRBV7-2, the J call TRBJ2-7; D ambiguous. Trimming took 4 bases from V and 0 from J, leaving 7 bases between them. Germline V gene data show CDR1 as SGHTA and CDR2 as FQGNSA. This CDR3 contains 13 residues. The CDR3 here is CASSSADSYEQYV. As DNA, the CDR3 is TGTGCCAGCAGCTCCGCAGACTCCTACGAGCAGTACGTC.

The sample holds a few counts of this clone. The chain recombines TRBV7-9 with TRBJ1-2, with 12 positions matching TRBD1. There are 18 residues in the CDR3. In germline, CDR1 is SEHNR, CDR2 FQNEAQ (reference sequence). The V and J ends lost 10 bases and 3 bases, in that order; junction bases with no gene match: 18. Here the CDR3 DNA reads TGTGCCAACACCGTACCGGCGGGACAGGGGGCTTTGGACTATGGCTACACCTTC. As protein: CANTVPAGQGALDYGYTF.

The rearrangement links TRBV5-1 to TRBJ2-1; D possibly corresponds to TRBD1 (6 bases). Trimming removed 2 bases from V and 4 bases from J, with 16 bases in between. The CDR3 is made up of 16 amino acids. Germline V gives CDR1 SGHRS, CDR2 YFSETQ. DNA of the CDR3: TGCGCCAGCAGCTTCCAGGGGTTTCCCCCGTACAATGAGCAGTTCTTC. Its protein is CASSFQGFPPYNEQFF. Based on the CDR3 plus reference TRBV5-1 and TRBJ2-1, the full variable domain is KAGVTQTPRYLIKTRGQQVTLSCSPISGHRSVSWYQQTPGQGLQFLFEYFSETQRNKGNFPGRFSGRQFSNSRSEMNVSTLELGDSALYLCASSFQGFPPYNEQFFGPGTRLTVL.

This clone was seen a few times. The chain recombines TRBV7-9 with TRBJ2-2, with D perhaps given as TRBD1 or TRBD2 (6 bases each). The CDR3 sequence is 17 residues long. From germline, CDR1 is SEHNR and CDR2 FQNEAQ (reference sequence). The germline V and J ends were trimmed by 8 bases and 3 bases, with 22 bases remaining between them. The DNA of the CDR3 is TGTGCCAGCGACCGTAACAGGGACGGAGGGGACACCGGGGAGCTGTTTTTT. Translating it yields CASDRNRDGGDTGELFF. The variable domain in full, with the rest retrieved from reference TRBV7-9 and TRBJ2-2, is DTGVSQNPRHKITKRGQNVTFRCDPISEHNRLYWYRQTLGQGPEFLTYFQNEAQLEKSRLLSDRFSAERPKGSFSTLEIQRTEQGDSAMYLCASDRNRDGGDTGELFFGEGSRLTVL.

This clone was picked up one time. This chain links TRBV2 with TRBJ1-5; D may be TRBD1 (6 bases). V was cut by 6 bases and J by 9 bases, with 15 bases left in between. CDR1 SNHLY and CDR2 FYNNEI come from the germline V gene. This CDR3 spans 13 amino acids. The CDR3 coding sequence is TGTGCCAGCAGGGCAGGACAGACCGGGCCCCAGCATTTT. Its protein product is CASRAGQTGPQHF.

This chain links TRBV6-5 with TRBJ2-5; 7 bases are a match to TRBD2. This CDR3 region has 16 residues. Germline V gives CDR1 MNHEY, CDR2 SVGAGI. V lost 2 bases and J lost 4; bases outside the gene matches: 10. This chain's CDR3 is CASSYQGGAGLETQYF. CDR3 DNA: TGTGCCAGCAGTTACCAGGGAGGGGCTGGTCTAGAGACCCAGTACTTC.

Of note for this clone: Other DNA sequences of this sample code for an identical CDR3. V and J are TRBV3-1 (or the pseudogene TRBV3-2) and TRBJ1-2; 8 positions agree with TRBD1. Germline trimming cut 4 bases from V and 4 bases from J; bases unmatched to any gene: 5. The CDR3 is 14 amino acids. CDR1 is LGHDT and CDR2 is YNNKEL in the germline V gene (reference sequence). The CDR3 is CASSLQGAGYGYTF. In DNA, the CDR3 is TGTGCCAGCAGCCTCCAGGGGGCCGGCTATGGCTACACCTTC.

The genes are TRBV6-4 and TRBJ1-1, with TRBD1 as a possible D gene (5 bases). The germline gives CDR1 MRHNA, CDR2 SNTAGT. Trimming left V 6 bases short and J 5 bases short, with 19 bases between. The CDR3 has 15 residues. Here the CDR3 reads CASSGPRGGKTEAFF. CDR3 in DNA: TGTGCCAGCAGCGGGCCGCGGGGGGGTAAAACTGAAGCTTTCTTT.

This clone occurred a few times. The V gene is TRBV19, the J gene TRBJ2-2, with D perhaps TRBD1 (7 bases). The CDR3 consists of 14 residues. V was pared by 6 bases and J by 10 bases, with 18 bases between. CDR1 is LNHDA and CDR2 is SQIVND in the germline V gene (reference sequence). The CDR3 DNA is TGTGCCAGTAGACGAGCAGGGGGGCCGGAGGAGCTGTTTTTT. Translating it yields CASRRAGGPEELFF.

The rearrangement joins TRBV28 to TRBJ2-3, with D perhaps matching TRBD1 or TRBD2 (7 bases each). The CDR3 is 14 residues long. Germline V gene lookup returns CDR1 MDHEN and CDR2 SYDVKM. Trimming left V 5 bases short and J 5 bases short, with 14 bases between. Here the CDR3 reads CASSPAGGGDTQYF. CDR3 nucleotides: TGTGCCAGCAGTCCAGCAGGGGGGGGAGATACGCAGTATTTT.

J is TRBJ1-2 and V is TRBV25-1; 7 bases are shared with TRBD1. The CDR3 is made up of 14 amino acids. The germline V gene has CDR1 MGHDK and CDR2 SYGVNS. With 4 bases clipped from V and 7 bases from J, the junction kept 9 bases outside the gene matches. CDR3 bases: TGTGCCAGCAGTGCATTTCAGGGACAGAGTGGCTACACCTTC. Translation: CASSAFQGQSGYTF.

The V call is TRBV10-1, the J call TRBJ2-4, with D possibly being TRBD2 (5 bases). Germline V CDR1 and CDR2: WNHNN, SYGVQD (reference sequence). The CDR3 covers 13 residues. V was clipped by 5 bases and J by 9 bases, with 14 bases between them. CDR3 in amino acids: CASSFVSEGIQYF. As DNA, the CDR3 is TGCGCCAGCAGTTTTGTGTCCGAGGGCATTCAGTACTTC.

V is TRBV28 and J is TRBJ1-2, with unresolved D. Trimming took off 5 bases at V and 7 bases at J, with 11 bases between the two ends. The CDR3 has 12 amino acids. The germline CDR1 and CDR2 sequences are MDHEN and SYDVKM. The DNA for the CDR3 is TGTGCCAGCAGTCCCTCCCCCCCTGGCTACACCTTC. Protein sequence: CASSPSPPGYTF.

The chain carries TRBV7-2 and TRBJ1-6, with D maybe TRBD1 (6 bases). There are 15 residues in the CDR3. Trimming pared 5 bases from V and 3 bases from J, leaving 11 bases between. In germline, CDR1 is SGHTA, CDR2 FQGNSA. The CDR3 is CASSQQGLYNSPLHF. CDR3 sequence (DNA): TGTGCCAGCAGCCAACAGGGCCTCTATAATTCACCCCTCCACTTT.

This CDR3 is CASSLGTSGGEETQYF. In nucleotides, the CDR3 is TGTGCCAGCAGCCTGGGGACTAGCGGGGGGGAGGAGACCCAGTACTTC. The rearrangement links TRBV3-1 (or the pseudogene TRBV3-2) to TRBJ2-5, with TRBD2 identical over 16 bases. V lost 4 bases to trimming and J lost 5 bases; unmatched junction nucleotides: 4. Germline values: CDR1 LGHDT, CDR2 YNNKEL (reference sequence). CDR3 length: 16 residues.

CDR3 protein: CASSSTGAGETQYF. In DNA, the CDR3 is TGTGCCAGCAGCTCGACAGGGGCCGGCGAGACCCAGTACTTC. The chain is built from TRBV7-7 and TRBJ2-5, with 8 positions matching TRBD1. This CDR3 is built from 14 residues. The germline CDR1 and CDR2 sequences are SSHAT and FNYEAQ (reference sequence). Trimming removed 4 bases from V and 5 bases from J; junction bases left unmatched: 6.

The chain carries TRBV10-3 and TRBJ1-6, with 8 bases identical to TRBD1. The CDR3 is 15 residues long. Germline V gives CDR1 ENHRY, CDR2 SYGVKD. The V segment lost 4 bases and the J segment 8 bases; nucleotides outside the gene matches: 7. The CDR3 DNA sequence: TGTGCCATCAGTGCTGGACAGGGACGGGATTCACCCCTCCACTTT. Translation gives CAISAGQGRDSPLHF.

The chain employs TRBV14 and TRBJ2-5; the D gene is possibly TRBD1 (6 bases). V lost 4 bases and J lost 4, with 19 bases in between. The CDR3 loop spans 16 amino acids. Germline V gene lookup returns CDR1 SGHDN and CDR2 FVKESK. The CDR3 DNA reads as TGTGCCAGCAGCCCCCTATACAGGGTTGAGGGAGAGACCCAGTACTTC. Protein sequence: CASSPLYRVEGETQYF.

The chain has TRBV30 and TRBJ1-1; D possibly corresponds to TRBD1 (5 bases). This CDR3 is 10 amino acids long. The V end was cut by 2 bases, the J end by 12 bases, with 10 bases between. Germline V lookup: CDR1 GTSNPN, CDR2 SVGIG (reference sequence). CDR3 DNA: TGTGCCTGGAGTCTGACAGAGACTTTCTTT. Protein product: CAWSLTETFF.

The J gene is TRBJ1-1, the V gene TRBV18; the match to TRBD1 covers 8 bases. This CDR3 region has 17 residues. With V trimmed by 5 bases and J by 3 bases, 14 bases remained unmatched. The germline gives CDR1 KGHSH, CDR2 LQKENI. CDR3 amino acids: CASSSSTMTGAYTEAFF. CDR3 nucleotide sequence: TGTGCCAGCTCATCTAGCACAATGACAGGGGCATACACTGAAGCTTTCTTT.

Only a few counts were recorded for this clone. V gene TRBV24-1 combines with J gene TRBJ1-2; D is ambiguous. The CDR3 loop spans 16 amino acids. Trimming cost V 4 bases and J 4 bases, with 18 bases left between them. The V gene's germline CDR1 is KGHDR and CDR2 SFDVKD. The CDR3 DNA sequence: TGTGCCACCAGTGACTCTAGAGGTCCGACGGGCTATGGCTACACCTTC. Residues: CATSDSRGPTGYGYTF.

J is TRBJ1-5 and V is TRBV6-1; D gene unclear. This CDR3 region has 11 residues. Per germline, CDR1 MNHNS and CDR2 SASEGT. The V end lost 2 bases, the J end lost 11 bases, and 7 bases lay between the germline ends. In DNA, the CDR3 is TGTGCCAGCAGTGAAATGGTGACCCAGCATTTT. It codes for CASSEMVTQHF.